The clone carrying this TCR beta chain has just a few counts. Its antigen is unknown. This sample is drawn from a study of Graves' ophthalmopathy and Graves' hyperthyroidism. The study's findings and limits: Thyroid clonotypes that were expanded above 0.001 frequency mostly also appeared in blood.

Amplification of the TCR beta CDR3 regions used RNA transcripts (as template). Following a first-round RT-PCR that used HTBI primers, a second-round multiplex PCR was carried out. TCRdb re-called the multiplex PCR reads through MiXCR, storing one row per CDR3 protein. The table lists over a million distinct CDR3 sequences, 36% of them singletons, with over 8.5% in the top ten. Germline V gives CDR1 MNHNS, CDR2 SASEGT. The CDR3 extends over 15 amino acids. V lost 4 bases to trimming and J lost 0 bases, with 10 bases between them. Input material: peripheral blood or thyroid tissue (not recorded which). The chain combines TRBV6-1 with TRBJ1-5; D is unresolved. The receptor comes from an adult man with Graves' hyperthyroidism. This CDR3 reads CASSVEPNSNQPQHF. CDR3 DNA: TGTGCCAGCAGTGTTGAACCTAATAGCAATCAGCCCCAGCATTTT.